The source of this T cell receptor delta chain is a study of γδ T cells in repeated Plasmodium falciparum infection. Overall study: Malaria-naive adults were infected with P. falciparum NF54 four times over roughly 620 days.

Flow sorting of PBMC yielded separate Vgamma9/Vdelta2+ and Vdelta2-negative gammadelta T cell populations for bulk repertoire analysis. General study results and limits: Vgamma9/Vdelta2+ T cells showed a stable polyclonal repertoire with shared TCRgamma sequences. Donors in Mali lived in a small rural village, largely one ethnic group.

TCRdb re-analyzed the multiplex PCR reads via CATT. Among about 89,000 delta-chain clones listed, 1.4% were seen once. Germline loops: CDR1 TVYSNPD, CDR2 GDNSRS (reference sequence). V was shortened by 4 bases and J by 8 bases, with 29 bases between the two germline ends. This CDR3 region has 16 residues. Regarding this clone: Antigen: not known. The protein held in TCRdb is that of a much larger clone and does not match this DNA's translation at residue 10, likely because of a read error; the protein shown is translated from the DNA.

The chain uses TRDV3 and TRDJ1, with D maybe TRDD3 (6 bases). The J gene was not available in TCRdb and was assigned here by matching the DNA to germline segments. The receptor was derived from a pool of human donors (malaria-infected and uninfected, not separated). Sequencing input: gamma-delta T cells from blood. DNA of the CDR3: TGTGCCTCCCTACAAAGGGGGGTGGGGGGTACGCCGAAACTCATCTTT. This sequence encodes CASLQRGVGGTPKLIF.